Following are 25 T cell receptor beta chains from one sample sequenced in a study of T cell responses to AZD1222 COVID-19 vaccine. Method: immunoSEQ multiplex PCR; TCRdb's copy keeps in-frame clones and lacks some. The data contain under 150,000 clones, about 88% of them singletons. The sequencing here drew on peripheral blood, taken on day 0 of AZD1222 vaccination. These receptors all stem from an adult in good health.

The J gene is TRBJ1-4, the V gene TRBV29-1; 9 bases are shared with TRBD1. CDR3 size: 14 residues. Losses at the gene ends were 6 bases for V and 7 bases for J; bases not matched to a gene: 9. The germline V gene has CDR1 SQVTM and CDR2 ANQGSEA. The CDR3 here is CSVFGTGYGEKLFF. CDR3 coding DNA: TGCAGCGTGTTCGGGACAGGGTATGGTGAAAAACTGTTTTTT.

The rearrangement joins TRBV6-5 to TRBJ1-6, with TRBD1 matching over 9 bases. V lost 5 bases, J lost 6 bases, and 5 bases stayed unmatched. The CDR3 is 15 residues long. Germline CDR1 MNHEY, CDR2 SVGAGI. CDR3 sequence: CASSNPGQGNSPLHF. CDR3 nucleotides: TGTGCCAGCAGTAACCCGGGACAGGGTAATTCACCCCTCCACTTT.

J is TRBJ1-2 and V is TRBV2, with TRBD1 identical over 8 bases. The length of the CDR3 is 14 residues. Germline trimming cut 3 bases from V and 2 bases from J; bases unmatched to any gene: 2. CDR1 is SNHLY and CDR2 is FYNNEI in the germline V gene. CDR3 protein: CASSEAGGNYGYTF. CDR3 nucleotides: TGTGCCAGCAGTGAGGCAGGGGGCAACTATGGCTACACCTTC. The whole variable domain, remainder taken from reference TRBV2 and TRBJ1-2, is EPEVTQTPSHQVTQMGQEVILRCVPISNHLYFYWYRQILGQKVEFLVSFYNNEISEKSEIFDDQFSVERPDGSNFTLKIRSTKLEDSAMYFCASSEAGGNYGYTFGSGTRLTVV.

This chain links TRBV28 with TRBJ1-6; D gene uncertain. The germline gives CDR1 MDHEN, CDR2 SYDVKM. This CDR3 has 14 residues. V was pared by 8 bases and J by 8 bases, with 16 bases between. CDR3: CASRSIEFDSPLHF. The CDR3 nucleotides read TGTGCCAGCCGAAGTATCGAGTTTGATTCACCCCTCCACTTT.

The chain recombines TRBV29-1 with TRBJ1-1; 10 bases are shared with TRBD1. The CDR3 extends over 15 amino acids. The germline V gene has CDR1 SQVTM and CDR2 ANQGSEA. J gave up 1 base and V 5 bases, and 7 bases lay outside the gene matches. The CDR3 bases are TGCAGCGTTCGGGACAGGGGTGGGGAGAACACTGAAGCTTTCTTT. Its translation: CSVRDRGGENTEAFF.

The genes are TRBV2 and TRBJ1-2, with D possibly being TRBD1 (5 bases). Per the germline V gene, CDR1 is SNHLY and CDR2 is FYNNEI. The CDR3 covers 15 residues. Between the trimmed V and J ends, which lost 10 bases and 2 bases, there was a span of 20 bases. CDR3 sequence reads: CATPLSPGGNYGYTF. CDR3 in DNA: TGTGCCACACCTCTGAGCCCGGGGGGGAACTATGGCTACACCTTC.

V and J are TRBV6-1 and TRBJ1-1; D gene uncertain. Germline V gives CDR1 MNHNS, CDR2 SASEGT. V was clipped by 0 bases and J by 5 bases, with 13 bases between them. CDR3 size: 15 residues. CDR3 coding DNA: TGTGCCAGCAGTGAAGCGGCGGAGGGAGGGACTGAAGCTTTCTTT. It translates to CASSEAAEGGTEAFF.

The rearrangement joins TRBV6-4 to TRBJ2-3, with D maybe TRBD2 (6 bases). Germline CDR1 MRHNA, CDR2 SNTAGT. Between the trimmed V and J ends, which lost 0 bases and 7 bases, there was a span of 11 bases. The CDR3 has 14 residues. The CDR3 DNA reads TGTGCCAGCAGTGACTCCTGGGACTCCAATACGCAGTATTTT. This encodes CASSDSWDSNTQYF.

In its sample, this clone was seen once. V and J are TRBV3-1 (or the pseudogene TRBV3-2) and TRBJ2-3; no reliable D call. Between the trimmed V and J ends, which lost 2 bases and 2 bases, there was a span of 11 bases. The CDR3 has 15 residues. From germline, CDR1 is LGHDT and CDR2 YNNKEL (reference sequence). In nucleotides, the CDR3 is TGTGCCAGCAGCCAATCTCTCTCGCCCACAGATACGCAGTATTTT. It translates to CASSQSLSPTDTQYF.

The DNA for the CDR3 is TGCGCCAGCAGCCCCGATCCTACAGGGGGCGGCGGCTACACCTTC. Its translation: CASSPDPTGGGGYTF. The chain employs TRBV4-1 and TRBJ1-2; 9 nucleotides line up with TRBD1. J lost 8 bases, V lost 4 bases, and 11 bases had no gene match. The germline V gene encodes CDR1 MGHRA and CDR2 YSYEKL. There are 15 residues in the CDR3.

J is TRBJ2-2 and V is TRBV28; D is perhaps TRBD1 (5 bases). Germline CDR1 is MDHEN and CDR2 is SYDVKM. V lost 2 bases and J lost 4, with 11 bases in between. The CDR3 consists of 15 residues. CDR3 sequence (DNA): TGTGCCAGCAGTTTAGGCCTACAGGTCACCGGGGAGCTGTTTTTT. Amino acids: CASSLGLQVTGELFF. Filled out from reference TRBV28 and TRBJ2-2, the complete variable domain reads DVKVTQSSRYLVKRTGEKVFLECVQDMDHENMFWYRQDPGLGLRLIYFSYDVKMKEKGDIPEGYSVSREKKERFSLILESASTNQTSMYLCASSLGLQVTGELFFGEGSRLTVL.

The chain combines TRBV27 with TRBJ1-1; the D gene is possibly TRBD1 (6 bases). The V end was cut by 3 bases, the J end by 1 base, with 9 bases between. Germline CDR1 MNHEY, CDR2 SMNVEV (reference sequence). The CDR3 length is 14 residues. CDR3: CASSLRGGNTEAFF. Written as DNA, the CDR3 is TGTGCCAGCAGTTTGAGGGGGGGGAACACTGAAGCTTTCTTT.

V is TRBV24-1 and J is TRBJ1-5, with D unresolved. V lost 3 bases to trimming and J lost 9 bases, with 14 bases between them. This CDR3 contains 14 residues. The V gene's germline CDR1 is KGHDR and CDR2 SFDVKD. The CDR3 loop is CATSDRTASWPQHF. CDR3 bases: TGTGCCACCAGTGATAGGACGGCTAGTTGGCCCCAGCATTTT.

The genes are TRBV13 and TRBJ2-5, with D unclear. Per germline, CDR1 PRHDT and CDR2 FYEKMQ (reference sequence). Trimming removed 5 bases from V and 5 bases from J, with 9 bases in between. The CDR3 covers 12 residues. For the CDR3, the DNA is TGTGCCAGCAGCCTACTGGGGGAGACCCAGTACTTC. This gives the protein CASSLLGETQYF.

This chain connects TRBV11-3 to TRBJ2-7; no definite D call. CDR1 and CDR2 (germline): SGHNT, YENEEA. The V end was cut by 0 bases, the J end by 7 bases, with 7 bases between. The CDR3 loop spans 12 amino acids. The CDR3 is CASSLDGREQYF. The DNA of the CDR3 is TGTGCCAGCAGCTTAGATGGTCGGGAGCAGTACTTC.

The genes are TRBV6-5 and TRBJ2-7, with TRBD1 as a possible D gene (5 bases). This CDR3 spans 15 amino acids. The V end lost 6 bases, the J end lost 0 bases, and 15 bases lay between the germline ends. Germline CDR1 MNHEY, CDR2 SVGAGI. The CDR3 DNA is TGTGCCAGCAGCTCACGGACACCTAGCTCCTACGAGCAGTACTTC. Translation: CASSSRTPSSYEQYF.

In its sample, this clone was seen a few times. The chain links TRBV7-2 to TRBJ2-2; D uncertain. V was clipped by 1 base and J by 6 bases, with 3 bases between them. The V gene's germline CDR1 is SGHTA and CDR2 FQGNSA. The CDR3 is 12 amino acids. The CDR3 region is CASSLGPGELFF. The DNA for the CDR3 is TGTGCCAGCAGCTTAGGCCCCGGGGAGCTGTTTTTT.

The chain has TRBV27 and TRBJ1-4; D might be TRBD1 (5 bases). Germline V gene data show CDR1 as MNHEY and CDR2 as SMNVEV (reference sequence). This CDR3 spans 13 amino acids. V was trimmed by 3 bases and J by 6 bases, leaving 8 bases between them. CDR3 nucleotides: TGTGCCAGCAGTTTCTCCAGGGATGAAAAACTGTTTTTT. Its translation is CASSFSRDEKLFF.

The chain combines TRBV7-6 with TRBJ2-6; a possible D gene is TRBD2 (6 bases). Germline CDR1 SGHVS, CDR2 FNYEAQ. The V end lost 0 bases, the J end lost 2 bases, and 8 bases lay between the germline ends. This CDR3 comprises 16 residues. CDR3 DNA sequence: TGTGCCAGCAGCTTAGCGGGAGGCACTGGGGCCAACGTCCTGACTTTC. Protein sequence: CASSLAGGTGANVLTF.

The chain employs TRBV28 and TRBJ1-5; 9 nucleotides align to TRBD1. The CDR3 extends over 14 amino acids. Germline V CDR1 and CDR2: MDHEN, SYDVKM. V gave up 3 bases and J gave up 5 bases; unmatched junction bases: 2. CDR3 loop: CASSLGQGYQPQHF. The CDR3, as DNA: TGTGCCAGCAGTTTGGGACAGGGATATCAGCCCCAGCATTTT.

The rearrangement joins TRBV6-6 to TRBJ1-1, with 10 bases that match TRBD1. The CDR3 totals 15 residues. Germline trimming cut 2 bases from V and 6 bases from J; bases unmatched to any gene: 6. Germline-derived CDR1 and CDR2 are MNHNY and SVGAGI (reference sequence). CDR3 sequence reads: CASSYPGQGKAEAFF. CDR3 in DNA: TGTGCCAGCAGTTACCCGGGACAGGGGAAAGCTGAAGCTTTCTTT.

V usage is TRBV11-2 and J usage is TRBJ2-7, with a tentative D call TRBD2 (5 bases). With 1 base removed from V and 6 bases from J, the gap between germline ends came to 22 bases. Germline-derived CDR1 and CDR2 are SGHAT and FQNNGV. The CDR3 contains 17 residues. The DNA of the CDR3 is TGTGCCAGCAGCTTAGTTCCGGGATCGAGCGGCGCGGGCGAGCAGTACTTC. The encoded protein is CASSLVPGSSGAGEQYF.

The chain joins TRBV5-1 to TRBJ1-1; no clear D. Looked up from germline, CDR1 is SGHRS and CDR2 is YFSETQ. The CDR3 spans 16 residues. V was clipped by 0 bases and J by 1 base, with 13 bases between them. The CDR3 here is CASSLAGRMRNTEAFF. The DNA for the CDR3 is TGCGCCAGCAGCTTGGCCGGGAGGATGCGGAACACTGAAGCTTTCTTT.

The chain is built from TRBV12-5 and TRBJ2-3, with 9 bases lining up with TRBD2. V lost 0 bases to trimming and J lost 6 bases; unmatched junction nucleotides: 10. CDR3 length: 17 residues. Germline V gives CDR1 LGHNT, CDR2 FRNRAP. The CDR3 bases are TGTGCTAGTGGTTTGGTACTTGGGCTAGCGGGGCCTGATACGCAGTATTTT. This gives the protein CASGLVLGLAGPDTQYF.

This CDR3 is CAWGWTSGASTDTQYF. CDR3 sequence (DNA): TGTGCCTGGGGGTGGACTAGCGGGGCTAGCACAGATACGCAGTATTTT. V and J are TRBV30 and TRBJ2-3; 12 bases are shared with TRBD2. Germline CDR1 and CDR2: GTSNPN and SVGIG (reference sequence). Trimming took 5 bases from V and 0 from J; bases not matched to a gene: 6. The CDR3 sequence is 16 residues long.